This T cell receptor (beta chain) was profiled in a study of blood T cells in healthy people across ages. This CDR3 has 14 amino acids. The V gene end was trimmed by 3 bases and the J gene end by 5 bases; junction bases not matched to a gene: 6. In germline, CDR1 is SGHRS, CDR2 YFSETQ. The authors ran a second PCR of roughly 6 to 12 cycles using a sample-barcoded 5' primer and a J-beta primer mix. TCRdb ran MiXCR on the 5' RACE reads and lists one entry per CDR3 protein. Of some 920,000 distinct CDR3 sequences listed, roughly 47% were seen once; the top ten hold around 21%. The chain joins TRBV5-1 to TRBJ2-3, with TRBD1 identical over 7 bases. This clonotype was sampled from a woman aged 55 to 70 in good health. The specimen was blood. CDR3 coding DNA: TGCGCCAGCAGCTCCGGGACAGCCGGAGATACGCAGTATTTT. Translated: CASSSGTAGDTQYF.